The 3 T cell receptor beta chains listed next were all sequenced from one sample in a study of Ad26.COV2.S vaccination and SARS-CoV-2 variants. Only in-frame clones appear in the TCRdb table, and some are missing; sequencing was by immunoSEQ multiplex PCR. The repertoire consists of 500,000 or so clones, with around 88% occurring once and the leading ten covering around 13%. Treatment given: approximately 18 received Ad26.COV2.S at low or high dose, single or two shots; 5 received placebo; per-sample allocation not given. Specimens were obtained on day 63 following the first vaccine or placebo injection. Sequencing was performed on peripheral blood, taken in a trial of Ad26.COV2.S vaccine versus placebo. The receptors stem from a person aged 18 to 65 who received the Ad26.COV2.S COVID-19 vaccine or a placebo.

The J gene is TRBJ1-6, the V gene TRBV5-4, with unresolved D. This CDR3 is built from 12 residues. The germline V gene encodes CDR1 SGHNT and CDR2 YYREEE (reference sequence). V was cut by 0 bases and J by 9 bases, with 4 bases left in between. In nucleotides, the CDR3 is TGTGCCAGCAGCTTGGGTAGTTCACCCCTCCACTTT. Translating gives CASSLGSSPLHF.

The chain uses TRBV24-1 and TRBJ2-7; D not resolved. Germline CDR1 and CDR2: KGHDR and SFDVKD. The CDR3 runs to 13 residues. The ends were cut back, 4 bases at V and 0 bases at J, with 6 bases in the middle. The CDR3 DNA follows: TGTGCCACCAGTGACCCGCCCTCCTACGAGCAGTACTTC. Translation: CATSDPPSYEQYF.

The genes are TRBV5-1 and TRBJ2-1; D uncertain. CDR1 is SGHRS, CDR2 YFSETQ, per germline. CDR3 length: 15 residues. The germline V and J ends were trimmed by 2 bases and 7 bases, with 16 bases remaining between them. The CDR3 region is CASSLRASTSNEQFF. CDR3 bases: TGCGCCAGCAGCTTAAGGGCCTCAACGTCGAATGAGCAGTTCTTC.